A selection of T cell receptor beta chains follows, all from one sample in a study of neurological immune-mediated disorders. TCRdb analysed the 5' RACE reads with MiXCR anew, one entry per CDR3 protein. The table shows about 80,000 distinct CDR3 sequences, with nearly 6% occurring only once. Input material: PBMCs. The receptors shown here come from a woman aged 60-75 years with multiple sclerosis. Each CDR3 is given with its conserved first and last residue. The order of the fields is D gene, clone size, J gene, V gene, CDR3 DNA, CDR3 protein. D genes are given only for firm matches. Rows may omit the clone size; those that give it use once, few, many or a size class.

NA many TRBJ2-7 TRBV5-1 TGCGCCAGCAGCTTGGGGCATAGGGCCGACGAGCAGTACTTC CASSLGHRADEQYF
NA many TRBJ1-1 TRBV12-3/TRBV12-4 TGTGCCAGCAGTCTTAAACACGGGACGGGAAACACTGAAGCTTTCTTT CASSLKHGTGNTEAFF
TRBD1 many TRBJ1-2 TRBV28 TGTGCCAGCAGTCCTCAGGACAGGAGCGGCTACACCTTC CASSPQDRSGYTF
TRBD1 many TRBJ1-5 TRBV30 TGTGCCATACAGGGGCAGGGCAATCAGCCCCAGCATTTT CAIQGQGNQPQHF
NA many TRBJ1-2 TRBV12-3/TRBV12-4 TGTGCCAGCAGTACCCCCTGGGGCTATGGCTACACCTTC CASSTPWGYGYTF
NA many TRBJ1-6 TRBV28 TGTGCCAGCACCACCGGGCCGGGGACGGCCAATTCACCCCTCCACTTT CASTTGPGTANSPLHF
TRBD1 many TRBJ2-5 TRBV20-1 TGCAGTGCTAGATCGAGACAGGGGATAGGAAGAGGAGAGACCCAGTACTTC CSARSRQGIGRGETQYF
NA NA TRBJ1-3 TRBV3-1 TGTGCCAGCAGCCAACCCATGGGAAACACCATATATTTT CASSQPMGNTIYF
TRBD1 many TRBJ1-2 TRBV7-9 TGTGCCAGCAGCGAGACAGGGAACTATGGCTACACCTTC CASSETGNYGYTF
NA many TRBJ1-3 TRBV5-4 TGTGCCAGCAGCTTACCGGGACAAGGAAACACCATATATTTT CASSLPGQGNTIYF
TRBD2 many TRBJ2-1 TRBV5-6 TGTGCCAGCTGCCTCCCTGGAGCGGGACGGGTATTTGGTGAGCAGTTCTTC CASCLPGAGRVFGEQFF
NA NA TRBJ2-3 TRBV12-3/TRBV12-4 NA CACSARGASGATDTQYF
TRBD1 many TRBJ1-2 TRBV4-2 TGTGCCAGCAGCCCCCGGGACAGCGACTCTAACTATGGCTACACCTTC CASSPRDSDSNYGYTF
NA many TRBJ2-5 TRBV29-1 TGCAGCGTTCCTGACTCCCAAGAGACCCAGTACTTC CSVPDSQETQYF
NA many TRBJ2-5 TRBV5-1 TGCGCCAGCAGTTTGGGGAGGATGCAGACAGAGACCCAGTACTTC CASSLGRMQTETQYF
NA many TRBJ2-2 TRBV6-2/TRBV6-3 TGTGCCAGCAGTAGGATCGTTTCCGGGGAGCTGTTTTTT CASSRIVSGELFF
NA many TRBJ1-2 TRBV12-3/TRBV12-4 TGTGCCAGCAGTTTAAACAGTAACTATGGCTACACCTTC CASSLNSNYGYTF
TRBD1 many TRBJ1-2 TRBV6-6 TGTGCCAACTCACCAACAGGGGGAGGGTATGGCTACACCTTC CANSPTGGGYGYTF
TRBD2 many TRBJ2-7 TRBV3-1 TGTGCCAGCAGCCTCCGGACTAGCGGGGGGGCAGGTCCCTACGAGCAGTACTTC CASSLRTSGGAGPYEQYF
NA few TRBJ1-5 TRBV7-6 TGTGCCAGCAGGCGACAGTCTACCCGGGGGTATAGCAATCAGCCCCAGCATTTT CASRRQSTRGYSNQPQHF
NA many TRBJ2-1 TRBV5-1 TGCGCCAGCAGCGACCACAGAAATGAGCAGTTCTTC CASSDHRNEQFF
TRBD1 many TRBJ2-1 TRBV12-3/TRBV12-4 TGTGCCAGCAGTAGGGACAGGGAGGATGGGCAGTTCTTC CASSRDREDGQFF
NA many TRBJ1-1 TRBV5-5 TGTGCCAGCAGCTTCGTCGGCAGCGCTGAAGCTTTCTTT CASSFVGSAEAFF
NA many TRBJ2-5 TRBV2 TGTGCCAGCAGTGAAGCTAGTTCGCGAGAGACCCAGTACTTC CASSEASSRETQYF
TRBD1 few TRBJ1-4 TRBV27 TGTGCCAGCAGTTCCCCCGGGACAGGGGGCGAAAAACTGTTTTTT CASSSPGTGGEKLFF
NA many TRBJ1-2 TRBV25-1 TGTGCCAGCAGTGACGAATTAGGTGGCTACACCTTC CASSDELGGYTF
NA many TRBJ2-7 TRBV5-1 TGCGCCAGCAGCTTGGAAGAGTCAGAGCAGTACTTC CASSLEESEQYF
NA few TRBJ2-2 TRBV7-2 TGTGCCAGCAGCCCGAGCCCGCCCGGGGAGCTGTTTTTT CASSPSPPGELFF
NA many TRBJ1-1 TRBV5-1 TGCGCCAGCAGTTCCCGACAGGACACTGAAGCTTTCTTT CASSSRQDTEAFF
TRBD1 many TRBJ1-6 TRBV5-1 TGCGCCAGCAGCCTGGAGACAGGGGCGGGTTCACCCCTCCACTTT CASSLETGAGSPLHF
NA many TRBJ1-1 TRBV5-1 TGCGCCAGCAGCCGACAGCCCTCGAACACTGAAGCTTTCTTT CASSRQPSNTEAFF
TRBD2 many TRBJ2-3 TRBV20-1 TGCAGTGTCAGCGGGGGGGCCTCGACAGATACGCAGTATTTT CSVSGGASTDTQYF
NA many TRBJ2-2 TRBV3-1 TGTGCCAGCAGCCAAGTCGCTATGGGAACCGGGGAGCTGTTTTTT CASSQVAMGTGELFF
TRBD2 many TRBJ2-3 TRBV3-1 TGTGCCAGCAGCCCATTAGCGGGGAGAGGCACAGATACGCAGTATTTT CASSPLAGRGTDTQYF
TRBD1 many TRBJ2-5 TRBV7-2 TGTGCCAGCAACCTGGTGGCCAGGGGGCAAGAGACCCAGTACTTC CASNLVARGQETQYF
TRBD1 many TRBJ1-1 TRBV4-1 TGCGCCAGCAGCCAGACAGGGGGCGAGACTGAAGCTTTCTTT CASSQTGGETEAFF
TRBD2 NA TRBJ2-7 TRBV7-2 TGTGCCAGCAGCTTCCAAGGACTAGTTGCGTCCTACGAGCAGTACTTC CASSFQGLVASYEQYF
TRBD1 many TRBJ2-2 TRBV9 TGTGCCAGCAGCGTAGCCCGGACAGGGACCGGGGAGCTGTTTTTT CASSVARTGTGELFF
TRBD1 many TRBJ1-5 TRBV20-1 TGCAGTGCCCAGGGGGGGTGGGACAATCAGCCCCAGCATTTT CSAQGGWDNQPQHF
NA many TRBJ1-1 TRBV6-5 TGTGCCAGCAGCCTTACAGGGATTTCCACTGAAGCTTTCTTT CASSLTGISTEAFF
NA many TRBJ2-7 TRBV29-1 TGCAGCGTTGGAGGCGTTGATGTGCAGTACTTC CSVGGVDVQYF
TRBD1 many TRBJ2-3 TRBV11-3 TGTGCCAGCAGCTTGGACAGGGAGTGGGATACGCAGTATTTT CASSLDREWDTQYF
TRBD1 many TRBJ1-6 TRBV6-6 TGTGCCAGCAGTTACCCGAAAGGACAGGGTGCTAATTCACCCCTCCACTTT CASSYPKGQGANSPLHF
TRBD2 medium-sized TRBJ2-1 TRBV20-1 TGCAGTGCTAGAGATGTCGAGCGGGGGTCCAATGAGCAGTTCTTC CSARDVERGSNEQFF
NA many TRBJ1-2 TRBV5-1 TGCGCCAGCAGCCTGGACATATTCTATGGCTACACCTTC CASSLDIFYGYTF
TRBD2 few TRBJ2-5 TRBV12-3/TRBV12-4 TGTGCCAGCAGTCCTAGCGGGGAGAAAGAGACCCAGTACTTC CASSPSGEKETQYF
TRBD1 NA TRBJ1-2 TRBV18 TGTGTCAGCTCACCGACAGGGATTCCTGGCTACACCTTC CVSSPTGIPGYTF
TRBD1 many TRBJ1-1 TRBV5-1 TGCGCCAGCAGCCCCCGGACAGGGGACACTGAAGCTTTCTTT CASSPRTGDTEAFF
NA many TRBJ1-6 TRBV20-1 TGCAGTGCTAGACCAATTCGCGACAGTTTTAATTCACCCCTCCACTTT CSARPIRDSFNSPLHF
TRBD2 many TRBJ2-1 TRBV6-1 TGTGCCAACAGACCGGGGGGGCCGTCGAATGAGCAGTTCTTC CANRPGGPSNEQFF
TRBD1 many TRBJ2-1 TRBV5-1 TGCGCCAGCAGCTTAGGACAGGGGGTCCCCAATGAGCAGTTCTTC CASSLGQGVPNEQFF
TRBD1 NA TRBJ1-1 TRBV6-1 TGTGCCAGCAGTGTCGGGACAGGGGGACTGGGCACTGAAGCTTTCTTT CASSVGTGGLGTEAFF
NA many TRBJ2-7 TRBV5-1 TGCGCCAGCAGCTTGGACAGATTCTCCTACGAGCAGTACTTC CASSLDRFSYEQYF
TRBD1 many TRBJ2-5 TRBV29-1 TGCAGCGTTGGTAAGGGACAGAGAGAGACCCAGTACTTC CSVGKGQRETQYF
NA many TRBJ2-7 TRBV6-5 TGTGCCAGCAGGTCAACCTACGAGCAGTACTTC CASRSTYEQYF
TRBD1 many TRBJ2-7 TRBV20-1 TGCAGTGTGCCCCTCAAAACAGGGGTCGAGCAGTACTTC CSVPLKTGVEQYF
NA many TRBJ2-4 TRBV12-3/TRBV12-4 TGTGCCAGCAGTTTCAGTCGTAGAAACATTCAGTACTTC CASSFSRRNIQYF
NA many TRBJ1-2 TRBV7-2 TGTGCCAGCAGCTGGCGCGGCAGTAACTATGGCTACACCTTC CASSWRGSNYGYTF
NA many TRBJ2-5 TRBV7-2 TGTGCCAGCAGCTTAGTAACAGGGCCCCAAGAGACCCAGTACTTC CASSLVTGPQETQYF